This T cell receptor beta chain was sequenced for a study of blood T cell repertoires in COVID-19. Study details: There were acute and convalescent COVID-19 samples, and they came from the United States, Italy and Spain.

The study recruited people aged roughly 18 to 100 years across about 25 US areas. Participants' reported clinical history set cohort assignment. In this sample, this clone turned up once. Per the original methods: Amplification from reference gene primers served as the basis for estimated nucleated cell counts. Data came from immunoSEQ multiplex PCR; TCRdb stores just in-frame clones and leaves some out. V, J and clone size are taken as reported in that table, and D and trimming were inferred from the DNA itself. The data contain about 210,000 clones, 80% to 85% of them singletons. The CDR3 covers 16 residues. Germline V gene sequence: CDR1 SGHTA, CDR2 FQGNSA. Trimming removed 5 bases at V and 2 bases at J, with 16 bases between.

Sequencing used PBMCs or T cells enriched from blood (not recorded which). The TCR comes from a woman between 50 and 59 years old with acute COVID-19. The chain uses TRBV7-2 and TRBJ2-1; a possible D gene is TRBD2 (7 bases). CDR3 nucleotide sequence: TGTGCCAGCAGCAGGGGGGGGAGCGGTCCCTACAATGAGCAGTTCTTC. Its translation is CASSRGGSGPYNEQFF.